A selection of T cell receptor beta chains follows, all from one sample in a study of OX40 agonist ivuxolimab in advanced cancers. This table comes from immunoSEQ multiplex PCR, and its TCRdb copy is limited to in-frame clones, with some not included. This repertoire shows under 50,000 clones, 65% to 80% found once; its top ten account for 7.5% to 10%. The sample consisted of CD4+ or CD8+ T cells sorted from blood, taken in a trial of the OX40 agonist ivuxolimab. The receptors here all came from an adult with an advanced solid tumor such as melanoma, head and neck, liver or kidney cancer. Both conserved end residues are part of each CDR3. D genes are given only for firm matches. Size is omitted from some rows. Given values are once, few, many or a class for expanded clones.

clone_size: .
d_call: TRBD2
j_call: TRBJ2-5
v_call: TRBV5-5
cdr3_nt: TGTGCCAGCAGCTTCTTTCCGGGAGGTGGTCAAGAGACCCAGTACTTC
cdr3_aa: CASSFFPGGGQETQYF

clone_size: .
d_call: .
j_call: TRBJ2-5
v_call: TRBV19
cdr3_nt: TGTGCCAGTAGTTGGGGTGGGCAGTCGGAGACCCAGTACTTC
cdr3_aa: CASSWGGQSETQYF

clone_size: .
d_call: .
j_call: TRBJ2-2
v_call: TRBV7-9
cdr3_nt: TGTGCCAGCAGCCTGACTAGTGGGAACACCGGGGAGCTGTTTTTT
cdr3_aa: CASSLTSGNTGELFF

clone_size: .
d_call: .
j_call: TRBJ1-5
v_call: TRBV2
cdr3_nt: TGTGCCAGCAGTGACTACAGCTCCAATCAGCCCCAGCATTTT
cdr3_aa: CASSDYSSNQPQHF

clone_size: few
d_call: .
j_call: TRBJ1-5
v_call: TRBV2
cdr3_nt: TGTGCCAGCAGTTTAAATCAGCCCCAGCATTTT
cdr3_aa: CASSLNQPQHF

clone_size: .
d_call: TRBD2
j_call: TRBJ2-3
v_call: TRBV7-3
cdr3_nt: TGTGCCAGCAGCTTAGGTCCTAGCGGCCTGAGCACAGATACGCAGTATTTT
cdr3_aa: CASSLGPSGLSTDTQYF

clone_size: .
d_call: TRBD1
j_call: TRBJ1-1
v_call: TRBV6-6
cdr3_nt: TGTGCCAGCTGCAGGGGGCCCATGAACACTGAAGCTTTCTTT
cdr3_aa: CASCRGPMNTEAFF

clone_size: .
d_call: .
j_call: TRBJ1-3
v_call: TRBV13
cdr3_nt: TGTGCCGGCCCGGGTGCAGTGTGGAACACCATATATTTT
cdr3_aa: CAGPGAVWNTIYF

clone_size: .
d_call: TRBD1
j_call: TRBJ1-2
v_call: TRBV28
cdr3_nt: TGTGCCAGCAGTTCACACGGGACAGCTAACTATGGCTACACCTTC
cdr3_aa: CASSSHGTANYGYTF

clone_size: .
d_call: .
j_call: TRBJ2-7
v_call: TRBV5-6
cdr3_nt: TGTGCCAGCAGCTTGTCTCAGCGGGCCTACGAGCAGTACTTC
cdr3_aa: CASSLSQRAYEQYF

clone_size: .
d_call: TRBD1
j_call: TRBJ2-3
v_call: TRBV4-2
cdr3_nt: TGTGCCAGCAGCCAGGATCCTCGGACAGGGGGAACAGATACGCAGTATTTT
cdr3_aa: CASSQDPRTGGTDTQYF

clone_size: .
d_call: .
j_call: TRBJ1-6
v_call: TRBV15
cdr3_nt: TGTGCCACCAGCAGAGATCCAGGGGAGGGTCTATCCCTCCACTTT
cdr3_aa: CATSRDPGEGLSLHF

clone_size: .
d_call: TRBD1
j_call: TRBJ1-3
v_call: TRBV2
cdr3_nt: TGTGCCAGCAGTGCCGGACAGGGGAGGGGAAACACCATATATTTT
cdr3_aa: CASSAGQGRGNTIYF

clone_size: .
d_call: .
j_call: TRBJ1-5
v_call: TRBV19
cdr3_nt: TGTGCCAGTAGTATAGTCACAGGGATCAGCAATCAGCCCCAGCATTTT
cdr3_aa: CASSIVTGISNQPQHF

clone_size: .
d_call: .
j_call: TRBJ2-1
v_call: TRBV2
cdr3_nt: TGTGCCATCACGACTGGGATCAATGAGCAGTTCTTC
cdr3_aa: CAITTGINEQFF

clone_size: few
d_call: .
j_call: TRBJ2-2
v_call: TRBV9
cdr3_nt: TGTGCCAGCAGCGTAACGATCTACGGGGAGCTGTTTTTT
cdr3_aa: CASSVTIYGELFF

clone_size: .
d_call: .
j_call: TRBJ2-1
v_call: TRBV29-1
cdr3_nt: TGCAGCGTTGATCCCAGTTCCTCCGGTGAGCAGTTCTTC
cdr3_aa: CSVDPSSSGEQFF

clone_size: .
d_call: .
j_call: TRBJ2-7
v_call: TRBV5-4
cdr3_nt: TGTGCCAGCAGCTTGGGGGGGCCTTACGAGCAGTACTTC
cdr3_aa: CASSLGGPYEQYF

clone_size: .
d_call: .
j_call: TRBJ2-3
v_call: TRBV21-1
cdr3_nt: TGTGCCAGCAGCAAAGCGGGGCGGAAAGGCACAGATACGCAGTATTTT
cdr3_aa: CASSKAGRKGTDTQYF

clone_size: .
d_call: TRBD2
j_call: TRBJ2-1
v_call: TRBV7-9
cdr3_nt: TGTGCCAGCGGATGGGGAGGGCCTAGCGATGAGCAGTTCTTC
cdr3_aa: CASGWGGPSDEQFF

clone_size: .
d_call: .
j_call: TRBJ2-7
v_call: TRBV18
cdr3_nt: TGTGCCAGCTCACCACGGGACGGCCCCTACGAGCAGTACTTC
cdr3_aa: CASSPRDGPYEQYF

clone_size: .
d_call: .
j_call: TRBJ2-1
v_call: TRBV6-5
cdr3_nt: TGTGCCAGCAGTTACTCTTGGGGTTACAATGAGCAGTTCTTC
cdr3_aa: CASSYSWGYNEQFF

clone_size: once
d_call: .
j_call: TRBJ1-1
v_call: TRBV6-1
cdr3_nt: TGTGCCAGCAGTGATGGAAGCTACACTGAAGCTTTCTTT
cdr3_aa: CASSDGSYTEAFF

clone_size: .
d_call: .
j_call: TRBJ2-5
v_call: TRBV19
cdr3_nt: TGTGCCAGTAGTATCTGGGGTTCCCCCTCGACCCAGTACTTC
cdr3_aa: CASSIWGSPSTQYF

clone_size: .
d_call: .
j_call: TRBJ1-1
v_call: TRBV19
cdr3_nt: TGTGCCAGTAGTACCCACTCGGGGCCTGAAGCTTTCTTT
cdr3_aa: CASSTHSGPEAFF

clone_size: few
d_call: .
j_call: TRBJ2-1
v_call: TRBV18
cdr3_nt: TGTGCCAGCTCACCAGGGGGAAATGAGCAGTTCTTC
cdr3_aa: CASSPGGNEQFF

clone_size: .
d_call: .
j_call: TRBJ2-1
v_call: TRBV7-9
cdr3_nt: TGTGCCAGCAGCCCGAGGGCAGGTTACAATGAGCAGTTCTTC
cdr3_aa: CASSPRAGYNEQFF

clone_size: .
d_call: .
j_call: TRBJ1-5
v_call: TRBV6-1
cdr3_nt: TGTGCCAGCAGTGAAAGGGAAGGTCAGCCCCAGCATTTT
cdr3_aa: CASSEREGQPQHF

clone_size: .
d_call: .
j_call: TRBJ2-7
v_call: TRBV14
cdr3_nt: TGTGCCAGCAGCCCACAGGTACCGGCCTACGAGCAGTACTTC
cdr3_aa: CASSPQVPAYEQYF

clone_size: .
d_call: TRBD2
j_call: TRBJ2-7
v_call: TRBV7-2
cdr3_nt: TGTGCCAGCAGCTTAAGGTGGACTAGCCAGTACGAGCAGTACTTC
cdr3_aa: CASSLRWTSQYEQYF

clone_size: .
d_call: TRBD2
j_call: TRBJ2-7
v_call: TRBV7-8
cdr3_nt: TGTGCCAGCAGCTTATCTAGCGGGGTCTCCTACGAGCAGTACTTC
cdr3_aa: CASSLSSGVSYEQYF

clone_size: .
d_call: TRBD1
j_call: TRBJ1-3
v_call: TRBV4-1
cdr3_nt: TGCGCCAGCAGCCGTGACAGGGCTGGAAACACCATATATTTT
cdr3_aa: CASSRDRAGNTIYF

clone_size: .
d_call: TRBD2
j_call: TRBJ2-1
v_call: TRBV6-1
cdr3_nt: TGTGCCAGCTACCCTAGCGGGAGATCCTACAATGAGCAGTTCTTC
cdr3_aa: CASYPSGRSYNEQFF

clone_size: few
d_call: .
j_call: TRBJ2-3
v_call: TRBV6-1
cdr3_nt: TGTGCCAGCAGTGCCCGGCGGGCTGAAGCGGAAACGCAGTATTTT
cdr3_aa: CASSARRAEAETQYF

clone_size: .
d_call: .
j_call: TRBJ2-7
v_call: TRBV7-9
cdr3_nt: TGTGCCAGCAGCTTCGGGGGCCTCTACGAGCAGTACTTC
cdr3_aa: CASSFGGLYEQYF

clone_size: few
d_call: .
j_call: TRBJ2-7
v_call: TRBV7-7
cdr3_nt: TGTGCTAGCAGCCCTGGGCAGGGATGGGAGCAGTACTTC
cdr3_aa: CASSPGQGWEQYF

clone_size: .
d_call: TRBD1
j_call: TRBJ1-1
v_call: TRBV6-1
cdr3_nt: TGTGCCAGCAGTGAGGACAGGGTTGAAGCTTTCTTT
cdr3_aa: CASSEDRVEAFF

clone_size: once
d_call: TRBD2
j_call: TRBJ2-7
v_call: TRBV11-1
cdr3_nt: TGTGCCAGCAGCTTAGCGACTAGCGGAACCTACGAGCAGTACTTC
cdr3_aa: CASSLATSGTYEQYF

clone_size: .
d_call: .
j_call: TRBJ1-5
v_call: TRBV11-2
cdr3_nt: TGTGCCAGCAGCTTAGTAAAGGTAGCCCACAATCAGCCCCAGCATTTT
cdr3_aa: CASSLVKVAHNQPQHF

clone_size: .
d_call: .
j_call: TRBJ1-2
v_call: TRBV5-1
cdr3_nt: TGCGCCAGCAGGTTGGGCACGACCTATGGCTACACCTTC
cdr3_aa: CASRLGTTYGYTF